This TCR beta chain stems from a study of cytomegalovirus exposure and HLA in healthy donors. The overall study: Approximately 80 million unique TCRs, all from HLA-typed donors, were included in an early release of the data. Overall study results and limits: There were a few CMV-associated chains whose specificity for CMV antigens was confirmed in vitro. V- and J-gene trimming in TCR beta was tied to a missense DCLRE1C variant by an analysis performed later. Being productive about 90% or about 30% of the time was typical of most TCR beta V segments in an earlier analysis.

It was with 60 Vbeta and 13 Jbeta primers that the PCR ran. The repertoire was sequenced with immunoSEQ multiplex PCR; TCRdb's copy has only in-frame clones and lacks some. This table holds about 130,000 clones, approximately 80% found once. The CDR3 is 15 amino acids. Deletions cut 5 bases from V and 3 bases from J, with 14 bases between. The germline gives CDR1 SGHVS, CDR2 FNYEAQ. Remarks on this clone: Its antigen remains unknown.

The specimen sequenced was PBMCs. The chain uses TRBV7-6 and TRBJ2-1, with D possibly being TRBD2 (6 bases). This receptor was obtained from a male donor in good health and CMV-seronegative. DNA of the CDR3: TGTGCCAGCAGCGAACCCGGGGGAAGCTACAATGAGCAGTTCTTC. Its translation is CASSEPGGSYNEQFF.